This is a list of T cell receptor beta chains from one sample in a study of T-cell memory formation after mild COVID-19. One entry per CDR3 protein, called by TCRdb with MiXCR from the 5' RACE reads. This table holds a few hundred thousand distinct CDR3 sequences, 28% found once. The sequenced material came from PBMCs or a T cell subset sorted from them (not recorded which). Receptors originate from an adult woman who had mild COVID-19 (a few samples of this study predate the infection). Cell type and time point are not known. CDR3s include the opening cysteine and the closing phenylalanine or tryptophan. The D gene is left open where the match is weak. Clone size is stated in some rows and not others, as once, few, many or a class when expanded.

CDR3nt: TGCGCCAGCAGCCAAGGTACGAGCGGGTACTACGAGCAGTACTTC
CDR3aa: CASSQGTSGYYEQYF
d_gene: -
abundance: many
v_gene: TRBV4-1
j_gene: TRBJ2-7

CDR3nt: TGTGCCAGCAGTGAAACCCACGGGAGGGCCACAGATACGCAGTATTTT
CDR3aa: CASSETHGRATDTQYF
d_gene: TRBD2
abundance: -
v_gene: TRBV6-1
j_gene: TRBJ2-3

CDR3nt: TGTGCCAGCAGGTACGAGACAGGGCCCGACAATGAGCAGTTCTTC
CDR3aa: CASRYETGPDNEQFF
d_gene: TRBD1
abundance: -
v_gene: TRBV12-3/TRBV12-4
j_gene: TRBJ2-1

CDR3nt: TGCGCCAGCAGCCCCTCCAGCGGGCCCTACGAGCAGTACTTC
CDR3aa: CASSPSSGPYEQYF
d_gene: -
abundance: -
v_gene: TRBV5-1
j_gene: TRBJ2-7

CDR3nt: TGTGCCAGCAGCTCTAGCGGTCCGAGCTCCTACAATGAGCAGTTCTTC
CDR3aa: CASSSSGPSSYNEQFF
d_gene: TRBD2
abundance: -
v_gene: TRBV3-1
j_gene: TRBJ2-1

CDR3nt: TGTGCCAGCAGTATGGCTGAGTTGGGGACCGGGGAGCTGTTTTTT
CDR3aa: CASSMAELGTGELFF
d_gene: -
abundance: few
v_gene: TRBV12-3/TRBV12-4
j_gene: TRBJ2-2

CDR3nt: TGTGCCAGCAGCTTCGGAGAGGGCGGTGGAAACACCATATATTTT
CDR3aa: CASSFGEGGGNTIYF
d_gene: -
abundance: -
v_gene: TRBV11-3
j_gene: TRBJ1-3

CDR3nt: TGTGCCAGCAGCCCTAGGGCGGGGGGGAACTTAGCCTACAATGAGCAGTTCTTC
CDR3aa: CASSPRAGGNLAYNEQFF
d_gene: TRBD2
abundance: -
v_gene: TRBV7-8
j_gene: TRBJ2-1

CDR3nt: TGTGCTAGTGGTTTGGCCCACAGGGAATCAGGCTACACCTTC
CDR3aa: CASGLAHRESGYTF
d_gene: -
abundance: -
v_gene: TRBV12-5
j_gene: TRBJ1-2

CDR3nt: TGCAGTGCTAGAGAGGTTACGACAGATACGCAGTATTTT
CDR3aa: CSAREVTTDTQYF
d_gene: -
abundance: -
v_gene: TRBV20-1
j_gene: TRBJ2-3

CDR3nt: TGTGCCAGCAGTCCGGGGACTAGCGGGGGGAATGAGCAGTTCTTC
CDR3aa: CASSPGTSGGNEQFF
d_gene: TRBD2
abundance: few
v_gene: TRBV12-3/TRBV12-4
j_gene: TRBJ2-1

CDR3nt: TGTGCCAGCAGCTTAACGGCCAATGAGCAGTTCTTC
CDR3aa: CASSLTANEQFF
d_gene: -
abundance: -
v_gene: TRBV7-9
j_gene: TRBJ2-1

CDR3nt: TGCGCCAGCAGCTTGGAGGCAGTGGGCAATGAGCAGTTCTTC
CDR3aa: CASSLEAVGNEQFF
d_gene: -
abundance: few
v_gene: TRBV5-1
j_gene: TRBJ2-1

CDR3nt: TGTGCCAGCCGGCTGAGCGGGCTAACGGGGACCCAGTACTTC
CDR3aa: CASRLSGLTGTQYF
d_gene: -
abundance: -
v_gene: TRBV6-1
j_gene: TRBJ2-5

CDR3nt: TGTGCCAGCAGTCACCCAGGGGCTTGGGACACCGGGGAGCTGTTTTTT
CDR3aa: CASSHPGAWDTGELFF
d_gene: -
abundance: -
v_gene: TRBV7-6
j_gene: TRBJ2-2

CDR3nt: TGTGCCAGCAGGCCCAGTCCCCGGGGGGACAACGTCCTGACTTTC
CDR3aa: CASRPSPRGDNVLTF
d_gene: TRBD2
abundance: -
v_gene: TRBV7-2
j_gene: TRBJ2-6

CDR3nt: TGTGCCAGCAGCGAATGGGTCACAGATACGCAGTATTTT
CDR3aa: CASSEWVTDTQYF
d_gene: -
abundance: -
v_gene: TRBV7-3
j_gene: TRBJ2-3

CDR3nt: TGTGCCAGCAGCCCGGGACTAAACACCGGGGAGCTGTTTTTT
CDR3aa: CASSPGLNTGELFF
d_gene: TRBD2
abundance: -
v_gene: TRBV5-6
j_gene: TRBJ2-2

CDR3nt: TGCGCCAGCAGCCAAGAGCCCGGGACAGGCCGGGGCTACACCTTC
CDR3aa: CASSQEPGTGRGYTF
d_gene: TRBD1
abundance: -
v_gene: TRBV4-1
j_gene: TRBJ1-2

CDR3nt: TGTGCCAGCAGTGACTACGGAACCCTGAACACTGAAGCTTTCTTT
CDR3aa: CASSDYGTLNTEAFF
d_gene: -
abundance: few
v_gene: TRBV6-6
j_gene: TRBJ1-1

CDR3nt: TGTGCCAGCAGTTTAGGGGTTTATCAGCCCCAGCATTTT
CDR3aa: CASSLGVYQPQHF
d_gene: -
abundance: once
v_gene: TRBV27
j_gene: TRBJ1-5

CDR3nt: TGTGCCAGCTCAACAGGGGCCGGATCCGAGCAGTACTTC
CDR3aa: CASSTGAGSEQYF
d_gene: TRBD1
abundance: -
v_gene: TRBV18
j_gene: TRBJ2-7

CDR3nt: TGTGCCTGGAGTGTGGGCGGGAGTGAGACCCAGTACTTC
CDR3aa: CAWSVGGSETQYF
d_gene: TRBD2
abundance: few
v_gene: TRBV30
j_gene: TRBJ2-5

CDR3nt: TGCGCCAGCAGCTTGGCCGGGATCCGCAATCAGCCCCAGCATTTT
CDR3aa: CASSLAGIRNQPQHF
d_gene: -
abundance: -
v_gene: TRBV5-1
j_gene: TRBJ1-5

CDR3nt: TGTGCCAGCAGCGTAGATTTAACAGCTAACTATGGCTACACCTTC
CDR3aa: CASSVDLTANYGYTF
d_gene: -
abundance: -
v_gene: TRBV9
j_gene: TRBJ1-2

CDR3nt: TGTGCCAGCAGCCAAGGAGCGGGGGGGCCTTACTTC
CDR3aa: CASSQGAGGPYF
d_gene: TRBD2
abundance: few
v_gene: TRBV3-1
j_gene: TRBJ2-1

CDR3nt: TGTGCCAGCAGCTGGGCGGGGGCGGGCAATCAGCCCCAGCATTTT
CDR3aa: CASSWAGAGNQPQHF
d_gene: -
abundance: few
v_gene: TRBV7-2
j_gene: TRBJ1-5

CDR3nt: TGTGCCAGCACCCCGGGACTAGCGGGGGGGGACAATGAGCAGTTCTTC
CDR3aa: CASTPGLAGGDNEQFF
d_gene: TRBD2
abundance: -
v_gene: TRBV27
j_gene: TRBJ2-1

CDR3nt: TGTGCCAGCAGCTTAAGGCCTAGCGGTGGTTCCTACAATGAGCAGTTCTTC
CDR3aa: CASSLRPSGGSYNEQFF
d_gene: TRBD2
abundance: -
v_gene: TRBV7-2
j_gene: TRBJ2-1

CDR3nt: TGTGCCAGCAGTTACTCGAGAGTAGGGGACACTGAAGCTTTCTTT
CDR3aa: CASSYSRVGDTEAFF
d_gene: -
abundance: -
v_gene: TRBV6-5
j_gene: TRBJ1-1

CDR3nt: TGTGCCAGCAGCCCCCGGGGGGTCGAAACAGATACGCAGTATTTT
CDR3aa: CASSPRGVETDTQYF
d_gene: TRBD2
abundance: few
v_gene: TRBV7-9
j_gene: TRBJ2-3